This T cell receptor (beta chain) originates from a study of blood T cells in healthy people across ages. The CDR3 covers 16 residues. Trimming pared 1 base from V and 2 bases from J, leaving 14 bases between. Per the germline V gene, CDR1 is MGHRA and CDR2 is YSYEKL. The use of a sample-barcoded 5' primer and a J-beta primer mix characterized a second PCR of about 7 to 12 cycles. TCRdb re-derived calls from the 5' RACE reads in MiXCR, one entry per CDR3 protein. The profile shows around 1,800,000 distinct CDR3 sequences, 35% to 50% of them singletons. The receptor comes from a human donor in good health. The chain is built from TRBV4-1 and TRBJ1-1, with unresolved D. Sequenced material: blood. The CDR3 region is CASSQVKQHINTEAFF. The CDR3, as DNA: TGCGCCAGCAGCCAAGTAAAACAGCACATAAACACTGAAGCTTTCTTT.